This TCR beta chain was sequenced for a study of blood T cell repertoires in COVID-19. Authors' analysis steps: Using reference gene primer amplification, nucleated cell counts were estimated. The repertoire was sequenced with immunoSEQ multiplex PCR; TCRdb's copy has only in-frame clones and lacks some. Clone size and V and J calls were adopted from that table, with D and trimming inferred from the DNA. Here the sample spans about 90,000 clones, about 86% being singletons. This CDR3 comprises 15 residues. Germline V gene lookup returns CDR1 SGHVS and CDR2 FQNEAQ. V was clipped by 0 bases and J by 1 base; unmatched bases: 1.

Sequencing was done on a sample of peripheral blood. This TCR was sampled from a man older than 75 with acute or convalescent COVID-19. V and J are TRBV7-8 and TRBJ2-7; 9 bases are shared with TRBD1. The DNA for the CDR3 is TGTGCCAGCAGCTTAGCTGGGACAGGGTCCTACGAGCAGTACTTC. It is translated as CASSLAGTGSYEQYF. The variable domain in full, with the rest retrieved from reference TRBV7-8 and TRBJ2-7, is GAGVSQSPRYKVAKRGQDVALRCDPISGHVSLFWYQQALGQGPEFLTYFQNEAQLDKSGLPSDRFFAERPEGSVSTLKIQRTQQEDSAVYLCASSLAGTGSYEQYFGPGTRLTVT.